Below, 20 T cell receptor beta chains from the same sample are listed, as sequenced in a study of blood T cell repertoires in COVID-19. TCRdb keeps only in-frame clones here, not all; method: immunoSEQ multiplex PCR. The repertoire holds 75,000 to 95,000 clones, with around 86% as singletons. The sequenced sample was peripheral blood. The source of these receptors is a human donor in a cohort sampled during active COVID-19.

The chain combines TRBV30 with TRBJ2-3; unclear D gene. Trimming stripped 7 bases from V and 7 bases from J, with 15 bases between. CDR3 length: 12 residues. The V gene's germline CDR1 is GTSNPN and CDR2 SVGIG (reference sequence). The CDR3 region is CALLKDSYTQYF. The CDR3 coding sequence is TGTGCCTTGCTAAAAGACTCTTATACGCAGTATTTT.

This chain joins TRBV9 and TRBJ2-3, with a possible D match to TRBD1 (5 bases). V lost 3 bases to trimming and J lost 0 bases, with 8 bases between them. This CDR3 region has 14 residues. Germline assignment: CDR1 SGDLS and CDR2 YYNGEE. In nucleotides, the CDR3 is TGTGCCAGCAGCGGGGGCCATAGCACAGATACGCAGTATTTT. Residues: CASSGGHSTDTQYF.

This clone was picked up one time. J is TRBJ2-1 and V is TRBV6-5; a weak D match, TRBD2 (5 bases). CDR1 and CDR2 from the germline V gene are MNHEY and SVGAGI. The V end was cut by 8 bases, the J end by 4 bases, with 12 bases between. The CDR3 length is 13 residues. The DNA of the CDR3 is TGTGCCAGCTCCCCCCGGGGATACAATGAGCAGTTCTTC. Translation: CASSPRGYNEQFF.

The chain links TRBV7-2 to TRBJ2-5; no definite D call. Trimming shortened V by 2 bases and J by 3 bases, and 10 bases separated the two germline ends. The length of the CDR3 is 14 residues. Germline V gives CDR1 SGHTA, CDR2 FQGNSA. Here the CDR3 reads CASSLLARKETQYF. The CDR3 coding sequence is TGTGCCAGCAGCTTATTGGCCAGGAAAGAGACCCAGTACTTC. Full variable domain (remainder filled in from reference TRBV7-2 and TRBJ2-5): GAGVSQSPSNKVTEKGKDVELRCDPISGHTALYWYRQSLGQGLEFLIYFQGNSAPDKSGLPSDRFSAERTGGSVSTLTIQRTQQEDSAVYLCASSLLARKETQYFGPGTRLLVL.

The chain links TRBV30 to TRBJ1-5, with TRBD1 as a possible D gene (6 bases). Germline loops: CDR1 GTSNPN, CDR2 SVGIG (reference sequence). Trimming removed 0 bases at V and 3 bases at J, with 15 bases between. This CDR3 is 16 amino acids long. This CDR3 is CAWSVPSGHFNQPQHF. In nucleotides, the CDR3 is TGTGCCTGGAGTGTACCATCGGGACACTTCAATCAGCCCCAGCATTTT.

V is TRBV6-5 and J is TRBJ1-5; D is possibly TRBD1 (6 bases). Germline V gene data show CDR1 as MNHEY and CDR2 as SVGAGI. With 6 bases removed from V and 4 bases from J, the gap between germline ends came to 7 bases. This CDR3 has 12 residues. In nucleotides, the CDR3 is TGTGCCAGCAGCACAGGGAATCAGCCCCAGCATTTT. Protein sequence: CASSTGNQPQHF.

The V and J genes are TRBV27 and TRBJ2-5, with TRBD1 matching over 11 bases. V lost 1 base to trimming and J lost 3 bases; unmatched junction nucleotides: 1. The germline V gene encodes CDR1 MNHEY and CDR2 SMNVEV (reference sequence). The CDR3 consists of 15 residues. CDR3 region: CASSLWTGGKETQYF. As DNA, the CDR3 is TGTGCCAGCAGTTTATGGACAGGGGGCAAAGAGACCCAGTACTTC.

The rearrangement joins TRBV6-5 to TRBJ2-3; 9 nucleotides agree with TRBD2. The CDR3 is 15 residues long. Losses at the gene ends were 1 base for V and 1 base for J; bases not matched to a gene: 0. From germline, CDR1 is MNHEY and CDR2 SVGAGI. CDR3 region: CASSYLAGGTDTQYF. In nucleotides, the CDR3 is TGTGCCAGCAGTTACTTAGCGGGGGGCACAGATACGCAGTATTTT.

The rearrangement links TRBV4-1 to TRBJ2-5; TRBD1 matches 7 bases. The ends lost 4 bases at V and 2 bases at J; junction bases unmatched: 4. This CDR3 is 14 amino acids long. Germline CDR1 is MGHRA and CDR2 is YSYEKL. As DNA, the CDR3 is TGCGCCAGCAGCCGACAGGGTCCTCAAGAGACCCAGTACTTC. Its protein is CASSRQGPQETQYF.

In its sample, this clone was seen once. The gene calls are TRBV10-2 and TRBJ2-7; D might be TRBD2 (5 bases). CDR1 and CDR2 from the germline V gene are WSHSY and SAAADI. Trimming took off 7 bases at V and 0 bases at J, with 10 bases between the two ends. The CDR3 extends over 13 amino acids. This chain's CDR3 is CASTAGLSYEQYF. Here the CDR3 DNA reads TGCGCCAGCACTGCCGGACTCTCCTACGAGCAGTACTTC.

The DNA for the CDR3 is TGTGCTAGTGGTTTGCCCACTCTGAACACTGAAGCTTTCTTT. Translation: CASGLPTLNTEAFF. The chain carries TRBV12-5 and TRBJ1-1, with no clear D. The length of the CDR3 is 14 residues. Per germline, CDR1 LGHNT and CDR2 FRNRAP. V was pared by 2 bases and J by 0 bases, with 7 bases between.

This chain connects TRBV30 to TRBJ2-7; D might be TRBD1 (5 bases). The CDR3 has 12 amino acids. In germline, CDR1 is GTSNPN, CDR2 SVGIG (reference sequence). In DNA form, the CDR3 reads TGTGAAAGGGCCAAGGGGCACTACGAGCAGTACTTC. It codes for CERAKGHYEQYF.

The DNA of the CDR3 is TGTGCCAGCAGCCCCCGGACAGGGGCTATCATTCAGTACTTC. Its protein product is CASSPRTGAIIQYF. The rearrangement uses TRBV3-1 (or the pseudogene TRBV3-2) and TRBJ2-4, with TRBD1 identical over 9 bases. J gave up 9 bases and V 4 bases, and 7 bases lay outside the gene matches. Germline V gene lookup returns CDR1 LGHDT and CDR2 YNNKEL (reference sequence). CDR3 size: 14 residues.

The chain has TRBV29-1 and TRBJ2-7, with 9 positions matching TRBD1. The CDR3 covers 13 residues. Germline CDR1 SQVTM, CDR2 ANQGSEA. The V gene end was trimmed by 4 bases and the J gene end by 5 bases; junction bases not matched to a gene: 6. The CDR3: CSVAWTGVNEQYF. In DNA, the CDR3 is TGCAGCGTTGCCTGGACAGGGGTAAACGAGCAGTACTTC.

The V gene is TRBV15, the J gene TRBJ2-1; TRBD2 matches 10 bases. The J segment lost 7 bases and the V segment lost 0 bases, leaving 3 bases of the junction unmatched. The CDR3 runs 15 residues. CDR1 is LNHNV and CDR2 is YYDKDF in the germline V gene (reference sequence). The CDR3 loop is CATSRDSTSGNEQFF. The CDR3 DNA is TGTGCCACCAGCAGAGACTCGACTAGCGGGAATGAGCAGTTCTTC.

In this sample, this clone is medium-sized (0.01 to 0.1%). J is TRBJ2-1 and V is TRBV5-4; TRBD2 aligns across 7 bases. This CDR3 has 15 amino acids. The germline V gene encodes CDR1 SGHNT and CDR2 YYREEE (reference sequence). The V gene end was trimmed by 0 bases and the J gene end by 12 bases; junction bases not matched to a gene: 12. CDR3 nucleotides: TGTGCCAGCAGCTTGGGAAGCGGGGCCCCTCAAGGGCAGTTCTTC. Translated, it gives CASSLGSGAPQGQFF. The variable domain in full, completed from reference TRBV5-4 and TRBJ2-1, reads ETGVTQSPTHLIKTRGQQVTLRCSSQSGHNTVSWYQQALGQGPQFIFQYYREEENGRGNFPPRFSGLQFPNYSSELNVNALELDDSALYLCASSLGSGAPQGQFFGPGTRLTVL.

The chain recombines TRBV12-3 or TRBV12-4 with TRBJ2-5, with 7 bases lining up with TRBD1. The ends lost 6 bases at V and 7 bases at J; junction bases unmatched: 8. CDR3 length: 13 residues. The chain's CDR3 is CASRQGELGTQYF. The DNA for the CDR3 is TGTGCCAGCAGGCAGGGGGAGTTGGGGACCCAGTACTTC.

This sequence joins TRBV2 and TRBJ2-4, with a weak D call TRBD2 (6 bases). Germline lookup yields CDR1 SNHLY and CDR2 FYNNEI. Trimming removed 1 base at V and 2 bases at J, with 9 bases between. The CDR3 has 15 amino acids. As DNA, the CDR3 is TGTGCCAGCAGTGAAGGAGGAGGGTCCAAAAACATTCAGTACTTC. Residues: CASSEGGGSKNIQYF.

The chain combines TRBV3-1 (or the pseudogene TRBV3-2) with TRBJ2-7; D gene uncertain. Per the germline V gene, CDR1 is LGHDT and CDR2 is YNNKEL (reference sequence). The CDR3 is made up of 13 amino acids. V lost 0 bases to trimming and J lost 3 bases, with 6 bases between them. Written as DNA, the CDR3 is TGTGCCAGCAGCCAAGACCCCTACTACGAGCAGTACTTC. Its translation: CASSQDPYYEQYF.

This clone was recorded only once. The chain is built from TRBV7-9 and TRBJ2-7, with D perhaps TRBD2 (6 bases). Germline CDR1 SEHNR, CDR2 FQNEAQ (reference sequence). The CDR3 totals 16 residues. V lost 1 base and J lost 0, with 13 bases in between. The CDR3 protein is CASSLGRGGGSYEQYF. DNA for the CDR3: TGTGCCAGCAGCTTAGGGCGGGGTGGTGGCTCCTACGAGCAGTACTTC. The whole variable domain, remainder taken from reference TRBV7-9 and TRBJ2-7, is DTGVSQNPRHKITKRGQNVTFRCDPISEHNRLYWYRQTLGQGPEFLTYFQNEAQLEKSRLLSDRFSAERPKGSFSTLEIQRTEQGDSAMYLCASSLGRGGGSYEQYFGPGTRLTVT.